Presented here are 23 T cell receptor beta chains from one specimen sequenced in a study of blood T cell repertoires in COVID-19. Sequencing used immunoSEQ multiplex PCR; TCRdb keeps in-frame clones, though not all of them. The table lists a few hundred thousand clones, over 70% of them singletons. Sequenced: peripheral blood. The receptor source for this set is a man aged 50-60 years with active or convalescent COVID-19.

The chain carries TRBV21-1 and TRBJ1-3; the table assigns TRBD1, which was not confirmed against the DNA. TRBV21-1 is termed a pseudogene. CDR3 length: 17 residues. CDR3 sequence: CASSKPNRGPSRNTIYF. The CDR3 DNA reads as TGTGCCAGCAGCAAACCAAACAGGGGGCCCTCCCGAAACACCATATATTTT.

This chain uses TRBV19 with TRBJ2-3; 9 bases are shared with TRBD1. This CDR3 spans 16 amino acids. V trimming: 8 bases; J trimming: 8 bases; junction bases outside the gene matches: 17. CDR1 is LNHDA and CDR2 is SQIVND in the germline V gene (reference sequence). CDR3 in DNA: TGTGCCAGTGCAACAACAGGGGGCGCGTCGTTGGGTACGCAGTATTTT. This codes for CASATTGGASLGTQYF.

The chain combines TRBV30 with TRBJ1-3; no clear D. This CDR3 contains 14 residues. CDR1 is GTSNPN and CDR2 is SVGIG in the germline V gene (reference sequence). Trimming stripped 2 bases from V and 4 bases from J, with 12 bases between. As DNA, the CDR3 is TGTGCCTGGAGTTTGGCGGGCGGGGGAAACACCATATATTTT. Residues: CAWSLAGGGNTIYF.

The chain recombines TRBV7-8 with TRBJ2-7, with TRBD2 matching over 7 bases. The CDR3 sequence is 15 residues long. In germline, CDR1 is SGHVS, CDR2 FQNEAQ. After removal of 8 bases from V and 7 bases from J, the junction contained 17 bases not matched to a gene. Here the CDR3 reads CASGESGIFSREQYF. DNA for the CDR3: TGTGCCAGCGGAGAAAGCGGGATCTTTTCTAGGGAGCAGTACTTC.

This rearrangement joins TRBV4-1 to TRBJ1-3; a possible D gene is TRBD1 (5 bases). The CDR3 totals 17 residues. The V end lost 0 bases, the J end lost 1 base, and 13 bases lay between the germline ends. The V gene's germline CDR1 is MGHRA and CDR2 YSYEKL. CDR3 protein: CASSQDVGGGSGNTIYF. The CDR3 bases are TGCGCCAGCAGCCAAGATGTCGGCGGGGGATCTGGAAACACCATATATTTT.

The chain uses TRBV24-1 and TRBJ2-1, with 9 bases matching TRBD1. Germline V CDR1 and CDR2: KGHDR, SFDVKD. J was trimmed by 3 bases and V by 5 bases; bases with no gene match: 7. There are 16 residues in the CDR3. The CDR3 nucleotides read TGTGCCACCAGTGGAACCCGGGACAGGGTCTACAATGAGCAGTTCTTC. The encoded protein is CATSGTRDRVYNEQFF.

Concerning this clone itself: In the same sample, other DNA sequences code for this CDR3. The rearrangement joins TRBV5-4 to TRBJ1-1; D may be TRBD1 (5 bases). V was pared by 0 bases and J by 1 base, with 7 bases between. From germline, CDR1 is SGHNT and CDR2 YYREEE (reference sequence). The CDR3 has 14 residues. CDR3 amino acids: CASSLVGANTEAFF. CDR3 bases: TGTGCCAGCAGCTTGGTAGGGGCGAACACTGAAGCTTTCTTT.

The chain joins TRBV6-1 to TRBJ2-3; 7 bases fit TRBD2. The CDR3 consists of 16 residues. Unmatched junction bases numbered 7, after V lost 4 bases and J lost 0 bases. The germline gives CDR1 MNHNS, CDR2 SASEGT. CDR3 DNA: TGTGCCAGCAGTGCCCGCCCAGCGGGGAGCACAGATACGCAGTATTTT. This codes for CASSARPAGSTDTQYF.

A single count supports this clone. The J gene is TRBJ2-5, the V gene TRBV2, with no clear D. Between the trimmed V and J ends, which lost 0 bases and 5 bases, there was a span of 10 bases. The CDR3 extends over 14 amino acids. CDR1 is SNHLY and CDR2 is FYNNEI in the germline V gene. Here the CDR3 reads CASSEAGRWETQYF. CDR3 DNA sequence: TGTGCCAGCAGTGAAGCGGGCAGGTGGGAGACCCAGTACTTC. Full variable domain (rest looked up from reference TRBV2 and TRBJ2-5): EPEVTQTPSHQVTQMGQEVILRCVPISNHLYFYWYRQILGQKVEFLVSFYNNEISEKSEIFDDQFSVERPDGSNFTLKIRSTKLEDSAMYFCASSEAGRWETQYFGPGTRLLVL.

This chain joins TRBV25-1 and TRBJ1-2; D might be TRBD1 (6 bases). The germline V gene has CDR1 MGHDK and CDR2 SYGVNS. V dropped 4 bases and J dropped 10 bases, with 10 bases sitting between them. The CDR3 is 11 residues long. DNA of the CDR3: TGTGCCAGCAGTGCCTCAGGGGACTACACCTTC. Its protein product is CASSASGDYTF.

This chain connects TRBV7-3 to TRBJ2-1; D is uncertain. V lost 3 bases to trimming and J lost 0 bases, with 9 bases between them. Germline loops: CDR1 SGHTA, CDR2 FQGTGA. This CDR3 has 15 amino acids. CDR3 sequence (DNA): TGTGCCAGCAGCTTTGGGCAGAGCTCCTACAATGAGCAGTTCTTC. Its protein product is CASSFGQSSYNEQFF.

The chain has TRBV11-2 and TRBJ2-1; TRBD1 is a possible D gene (5 bases). The germline gives CDR1 SGHAT, CDR2 FQNNGV. CDR3 size: 13 residues. Deletions cut 6 bases from V and 8 bases from J, with 14 bases between. CDR3 residues: CASSLTRRDEQFF. The CDR3 DNA reads TGTGCCAGCAGTTTGACCCGCAGGGATGAGCAGTTCTTC.

The chain employs TRBV5-1 and TRBJ2-1, with 10 bases fitting TRBD2. Per the germline V gene, CDR1 is SGHRS and CDR2 is YFSETQ. The V segment lost 3 bases and the J segment 7 bases; nucleotides outside the gene matches: 10. The CDR3 is 16 residues long. CDR3 protein: CASSSVSGRVLNEQFF. As DNA, the CDR3 is TGCGCCAGCAGCTCGGTGAGCGGGAGGGTCCTAAATGAGCAGTTCTTC.

This clone occurred once. The rearrangement uses TRBV18 and TRBJ2-7; D is uncertain. Germline CDR1 KGHSH, CDR2 LQKENI. The CDR3 runs 14 residues. V lost 2 bases and J 0 bases, leaving 8 bases between the germline ends. CDR3 loop: CASSPTSTSYEQYF. The CDR3 DNA reads as TGTGCCAGCTCACCAACGTCTACCTCCTACGAGCAGTACTTC.

This chain connects TRBV7-9 to TRBJ2-1, with 11 bases matching TRBD1. Germline CDR1 reads SEHNR; CDR2 reads FQNEAQ (reference sequence). The V and J ends lost 1 base and 8 bases, in that order; junction bases with no gene match: 7. The CDR3 has 16 amino acids. The DNA of the CDR3 is TGTGCCAGCAGCTTAGACCGGGACAGGGGGTTGCATGAGCAGTTCTTC. Translating it yields CASSLDRDRGLHEQFF. The full variable domain, rest sourced from reference TRBV7-9 and TRBJ2-1, is DTGVSQNPRHKITKRGQNVTFRCDPISEHNRLYWYRQTLGQGPEFLTYFQNEAQLEKSRLLSDRFSAERPKGSFSTLEIQRTEQGDSAMYLCASSLDRDRGLHEQFFGPGTRLTVL.

Note on this clone: Relative to the germline gene, one junction end is altered; a read error may explain this. This sequence joins TRBV7-2 and TRBJ2-4; TRBD2 aligns across 13 bases. CDR3 size: 12 residues. The V gene's germline CDR1 is SGHTA and CDR2 FQGNSA. The CDR3 loop reads CASNGLAGVQYF. The DNA of the CDR3 is TGTGCAAGCAATGGACTAGCGGGAGTGCAGTACTTC.

This clone was seen a few times. This rearrangement joins TRBV2 to TRBJ1-1; no firm D call. The V end lost 7 bases, the J end lost 4 bases, and 22 bases lay between the germline ends. CDR1 and CDR2 (germline): SNHLY, FYNNEI. The CDR3 is 16 residues long. CDR3: CASTSNPPGIGTEAFF. CDR3 DNA: TGTGCCAGCACTTCAAATCCACCGGGGATTGGCACTGAAGCTTTCTTT. Full variable domain (outside the CDR3, taken from reference TRBV2 and TRBJ1-1): EPEVTQTPSHQVTQMGQEVILRCVPISNHLYFYWYRQILGQKVEFLVSFYNNEISEKSEIFDDQFSVERPDGSNFTLKIRSTKLEDSAMYFCASTSNPPGIGTEAFFGQGTRLTVV.

V usage is TRBV28 and J usage is TRBJ1-3; 8 positions agree with TRBD1. V lost 2 bases to trimming and J lost 7 bases; unmatched junction nucleotides: 10. Germline lookup yields CDR1 MDHEN and CDR2 SYDVKM. The CDR3 contains 16 residues. CDR3 coding DNA: TGTGCCAGCAGTTTAAACAGGGGGTTCGTACTTAACACCATATATTTT. Translating it yields CASSLNRGFVLNTIYF.

This chain joins TRBV6-5 and TRBJ2-3, with D possibly being TRBD2 (6 bases). CDR3 length equals 15 residues. V was trimmed by 2 bases and J by 1 base, leaving 10 bases between them. CDR1 and CDR2 (germline): MNHEY, SVGAGI. DNA of the CDR3: TGTGCCAGCAGTTACGGGCGGGGCGGCACAGATACGCAGTATTTT. Amino acid sequence: CASSYGRGGTDTQYF.

The chain recombines TRBV7-2 with TRBJ2-7; TRBD2 matches at 10 bases. Germline-derived CDR1 and CDR2 are SGHTA and FQGNSA. The CDR3 is 15 residues long. V lost 4 bases to trimming and J lost 1 base; unmatched junction nucleotides: 4. The CDR3 protein is CASSWTSGLSYEQYF. The CDR3 DNA follows: TGTGCCAGCAGCTGGACTAGCGGTTTATCCTACGAGCAGTACTTC.

The chain employs TRBV10-3 and TRBJ1-4; D is perhaps TRBD1 (5 bases). This CDR3 has 16 residues. Trimming took off 4 bases at V and 7 bases at J, with 19 bases between the two ends. Germline lookup yields CDR1 ENHRY and CDR2 SYGVKD. Here the CDR3 DNA reads TGTGCCATCAGTGCCCAGCTCAGGGAAGTGGGTGAAAAACTGTTTTTT. Its protein product is CAISAQLREVGEKLFF.

The chain is built from TRBV3-1 (or the pseudogene TRBV3-2) and TRBJ2-3; 7 nucleotides match TRBD2. The CDR3 totals 14 residues. Germline CDR1 reads LGHDT; CDR2 reads YNNKEL (reference sequence). V was pared by 3 bases and J by 5 bases, with 5 bases of the junction left unmatched. CDR3 residues: CASSQNGRLDTQYF. CDR3 in DNA: TGTGCCAGCAGCCAGAACGGGAGGTTAGATACGCAGTATTTT.

The gene calls are TRBV4-3 and TRBJ1-5; no clear D. In germline, CDR1 is LGHNA, CDR2 YSLEER. The CDR3 covers 15 residues. With 0 bases removed from V and 7 bases from J, the gap between germline ends came to 13 bases. CDR3 bases: TGCGCCAGCAGCCAAGATCGGTTCGGGGTACAGCCCCAGCATTTT. Translating gives CASSQDRFGVQPQHF.